This T cell receptor (beta chain) was observed in a study of blood T cell repertoires in COVID-19. About the study: Donors in the United States, Italy and Spain gave samples during acute or convalescent COVID-19. T cells, B-cell-depleted T cells, or PBMCs provided the cDNA or gDNA that served as material.

Under the authors' procedure: Reference gene primer amplification gave estimated nucleated cell counts. Data came from immunoSEQ multiplex PCR; TCRdb stores just in-frame clones and leaves some out. D and trimming come from the DNA, and the V and J calls and clone size come from that table. The sample holds 150,000 to 200,000 clones; around 83% are singletons and the top ten take 7.6%. The Seattle patients joined while their infection was active and were tracked longitudinally afterward. Only a few counts were recorded for this clone. V shed 4 bases and J 0 bases; nucleotides not matched to a gene: 10. Per germline, CDR1 LGHNA and CDR2 YNFKEQ. CDR3 length equals 17 residues.

The chain links TRBV4-2 to TRBJ2-3; 7 bases fit TRBD2. The TCR comes from a woman in her seventies with COVID-19, enrolled during active disease. Sequences were obtained from peripheral blood. The CDR3 protein is CASSRKRGLTSTDTQYF. For the CDR3, the DNA is TGTGCCAGCAGCCGGAAGCGGGGCCTCACTAGCACAGATACGCAGTATTTT.